The source of this TCR beta chain is a study of CD8 T cells in Susac syndrome. The authors negatively isolated CD8+ and CD4+ T cells and FACS-enriched TEMRA cells. CDR1 and CDR2 (germline): SGHDT, YYEEEE. This CDR3 spans 15 amino acids. The trim removed 0 bases at V and 6 bases at J, leaving 7 bases unmatched. Random hexamers were used to reverse transcribe the RNA input (about 0.5 to 1 ug). TCRdb fed the immunoSEQ multiplex PCR reads into MiXCR, producing one record per CDR3 protein. The sample has 100,000 to 110,000 distinct CDR3 sequences, roughly 96% seen once. The sequence derives from a human donor with Susac syndrome. The chain employs TRBV5-6 and TRBJ2-5; the match to TRBD1 covers 8 bases. The sequencing sample was made of CD8+ T cells from PBMCs. The CDR3 loop reads CASSLGRTGPKTQYF. The CDR3 coding sequence is TGTGCCAGCAGCTTGGGAAGGACAGGGCCGAAGACCCAGTACTTC.